These 24 T cell receptor beta chains share one sample of origin, sequenced in a study of shared clonotypes between healthy human individuals. Assay: immunoSEQ multiplex PCR; the TCRdb copy retains only in-frame clones and omits some. The sample has 550,000 to 750,000 clones; roughly 96% are singletons. Positively selected for CCR7, the CD45RO-negative cells used as naive CD8 cells excluded terminally differentiated effector memory CD45RA+ cells. Sequenced material: naive CD8+ T cells sorted from blood. The receptors were sampled from a woman aged 25 to 39 in good health.

The chain has TRBV11-2 and TRBJ2-5; D remains ambiguous. The J call is in doubt because the DNA end fits TRBJ2-7 better. CDR1 and CDR2 (germline): SGHAT, FQNNGV. The CDR3 sequence is 16 residues long. The CDR3 sequence is CASSLWQSGFSYEQYF. CDR3 DNA: TGTGCCAGCAGCTTATGGCAGTCTGGCTTTTCCTACGAGCAGTACTTC.

V and J are TRBV7-6 and TRBJ1-2; D gene unclear. The germline CDR1 and CDR2 sequences are SGHVS and FNYEAQ. The ends were cut back, 3 bases at V and 2 bases at J, with 13 bases in the middle. The CDR3 spans 15 residues. Here the CDR3 DNA reads TGTGCCAGCAGCTTTACCAGGACGGGGAACTATGGCTACACCTTC. This translates into CASSFTRTGNYGYTF.

The CDR3 sequence: CASSSGTGTYWGYTF. The CDR3 DNA reads as TGTGCCAGCAGCTCGGGGACAGGGACTTACTGGGGCTACACCTTC. This rearrangement joins TRBV5-4 to TRBJ1-2; 9 bases fit TRBD1. The germline gives CDR1 SGHNT, CDR2 YYREEE (reference sequence). V trimming: 3 bases; J trimming: 8 bases; junction bases outside the gene matches: 11. The CDR3 loop spans 15 amino acids.

In its sample, this clone was seen once. The chain carries TRBV13 and TRBJ2-3; possibly TRBD2 for D (6 bases). Trimming shortened V by 4 bases and J by 3 bases, and 11 bases separated the two germline ends. The germline V gene encodes CDR1 PRHDT and CDR2 FYEKMQ (reference sequence). The CDR3 runs 14 residues. CDR3 residues: CASSWASETDTQYF. The CDR3 nucleotides read TGTGCCAGCAGCTGGGCTAGCGAAACAGATACGCAGTATTTT.

CDR3 bases: TGTGCCAGTAGTATCGGGACGACGAGCAATGAGCAGTTCTTC. It codes for CASSIGTTSNEQFF. The chain uses TRBV19 and TRBJ2-1; either TRBD1 or TRBD2 may supply D (5 bases each). The CDR3 spans 14 residues. The germline CDR1 and CDR2 sequences are LNHDA and SQIVND (reference sequence). Trimming left V 3 bases short and J 6 bases short, with 12 bases between.

V is TRBV9 and J is TRBJ1-1, with 8 bases fitting TRBD1. Germline loops: CDR1 SGDLS, CDR2 YYNGEE. With 3 bases clipped from V and 0 bases from J, the junction kept 7 bases outside the gene matches. The CDR3 runs 16 residues. The DNA for the CDR3 is TGTGCCAGCAGCGAGACAGGGGAGTTAATGAACACTGAAGCTTTCTTT. Translation gives CASSETGELMNTEAFF.

This sequence joins TRBV29-1 and TRBJ2-6; D is unresolved. The CDR3 contains 15 residues. V was pared by 3 bases and J by 0 bases, with 9 bases between. The V gene's germline CDR1 is SQVTM and CDR2 ANQGSEA. The CDR3 region has the DNA TGCAGCGTTGAGACGGTTTCCTCTGGGGCCAACGTCCTGACTTTC. Translating gives CSVETVSSGANVLTF.

The genes are TRBV5-6 and TRBJ2-3, with TRBD1 as a possible D gene (5 bases). The V and J ends lost 4 bases and 5 bases respectively, with 11 bases between them. From germline, CDR1 is SGHDT and CDR2 YYEEEE. This CDR3 is 13 amino acids long. The CDR3 nucleotides read TGTGCCAGCAGCATCGACAGAAGAGATACGCAGTATTTT. Encoded protein: CASSIDRRDTQYF.

This clone was recorded once. The chain is built from TRBV4-1 and TRBJ2-3; a possible D gene is TRBD1 (6 bases). CDR1 MGHRA and CDR2 YSYEKL come from the germline V gene. The CDR3 sequence is 17 residues long. With 5 bases removed from V and 3 bases from J, the gap between germline ends came to 21 bases. The CDR3 DNA reads as TGCGCCAGCAGCTACACCTTGGCGGCAGGGGATACAGATACGCAGTATTTT. Amino acid sequence: CASSYTLAAGDTDTQYF.

J is TRBJ2-7 and V is TRBV19; 7 bases align to TRBD2. The trim removed 5 bases at V and 0 bases at J, leaving 10 bases unmatched. The germline V gene encodes CDR1 LNHDA and CDR2 SQIVND (reference sequence). CDR3 size: 16 residues. CDR3 loop: CASSPPRGVSSYEQYF. The CDR3 nucleotides are TGTGCCAGTAGTCCCCCTCGGGGGGTCTCCTCCTACGAGCAGTACTTC.

The V gene is TRBV9, the J gene TRBJ1-3; D is ambiguous. Germline V gene sequence: CDR1 SGDLS, CDR2 YYNGEE. The CDR3 extends over 13 amino acids. The V end was cut by 0 bases, the J end by 4 bases, with 5 bases between. CDR3 residues: CASSVGQGNTIYF. The CDR3, as DNA: TGTGCCAGCAGCGTAGGTCAGGGAAACACCATATATTTT.

The CDR3 spells CASSPGLSLRETQYF. The CDR3 DNA is TGTGCCAGCAGCCCTGGTTTGAGTTTGCGAGAGACCCAGTACTTC. The rearrangement uses TRBV5-4 and TRBJ2-5; unclear D gene. CDR1 and CDR2 (germline): SGHNT, YYREEE (reference sequence). CDR3 length: 15 residues. V lost 4 bases, J lost 4 bases, and 17 bases lay in between. The full variable domain, with the rest looked up from reference TRBV5-4 and TRBJ2-5, is ETGVTQSPTHLIKTRGQQVTLRCSSQSGHNTVSWYQQALGQGPQFIFQYYREEENGRGNFPPRFSGLQFPNYSSELNVNALELDDSALYLCASSPGLSLRETQYFGPGTRLLVL.

This clone came up once. The V call is TRBV13, the J call TRBJ2-3, with TRBD1 matching over 7 bases. The junction had 5 bases not matched to a gene; V was cut back by 0 bases and J by 2 bases. CDR1 is PRHDT, CDR2 FYEKMQ, per germline (reference sequence). The CDR3 sequence is 16 residues long. As DNA, the CDR3 is TGTGCCAGCAGCTTAGGTACGGGACAGTCCACAGATACGCAGTATTTT. It is translated as CASSLGTGQSTDTQYF.

The chain employs TRBV7-9 and TRBJ2-1; D gene ambiguous. The V gene lost 1 base and the J gene lost 8 bases, with 6 bases spanning the gap. CDR1 is SEHNR, CDR2 FQNEAQ, per germline (reference sequence). This CDR3 has 12 amino acids. Written as DNA, the CDR3 is TGTGCCAGCAGCTTAGGGGTGGATGAGCAGTTCTTC. Translation gives CASSLGVDEQFF.

The chain uses TRBV5-1 and TRBJ2-7, with 10 bases matching TRBD1. Germline-derived CDR1 and CDR2 are SGHRS and YFSETQ. After removal of 5 bases from V and 5 bases from J, the junction contained 4 bases not matched to a gene. This CDR3 spans 13 amino acids. The CDR3 bases are TGCGCCAGCAGAGGGACAGGGGAACACGAGCAGTACTTC. It encodes CASRGTGEHEQYF.

The rearrangement uses TRBV5-1 and TRBJ2-5, with D possibly TRBD1 on 5 matching bases. CDR3 length: 14 amino acids. Germline V lookup: CDR1 SGHRS, CDR2 YFSETQ. Trimming shortened V by 3 bases and J by 1 base, and 10 bases separated the two germline ends. The CDR3 DNA reads as TGCGCCAGCAGCTCTGGGGCAACCCAAGAGACCCAGTACTTC. This encodes CASSSGATQETQYF.

The J gene is TRBJ1-3, the V gene TRBV10-1; TRBD1 might be the D (5 bases). The germline V gene has CDR1 WNHNN and CDR2 SYGVQD (reference sequence). V was pared by 8 bases and J by 0 bases, with 11 bases between. This CDR3 has 14 amino acids. CDR3 sequence reads: CASSPGDSGNTIYF. The CDR3 bases are TGCGCCAGCTCACCGGGGGACTCTGGAAACACCATATATTTT.

This chain connects TRBV28 to TRBJ2-1; 9 bases agree with TRBD1. V lost 5 bases to trimming and J lost 4 bases; unmatched junction nucleotides: 9. The germline V gene encodes CDR1 MDHEN and CDR2 SYDVKM. The CDR3 length is 16 residues. This CDR3 reads CASSGIQGALYNEQFF. CDR3 coding DNA: TGTGCCAGCAGTGGCATACAGGGGGCCCTATACAATGAGCAGTTCTTC.

The V and J genes are TRBV4-2 and TRBJ2-3; TRBD2 matches 16 bases. The CDR3 loop spans 18 amino acids. With 5 bases clipped from V and 1 base from J, the junction kept 6 bases outside the gene matches. Germline V gives CDR1 LGHNA, CDR2 YNFKEQ. CDR3 protein: CASSGTSGRARGTDTQYF. CDR3 bases: TGTGCCAGCAGCGGGACTAGCGGGAGGGCCCGGGGCACAGATACGCAGTATTTT.

V and J are TRBV19 and TRBJ2-1, with TRBD2 matching 14 bases. The CDR3 is 17 amino acids. The germline gives CDR1 LNHDA, CDR2 SQIVND (reference sequence). The J segment lost 8 bases and the V segment lost 4 bases, leaving 10 bases of the junction unmatched. CDR3 region: CASSTRLAGGYRDEQFF. CDR3 bases: TGTGCCAGTAGTACGCGACTAGCGGGAGGGTATAGGGATGAGCAGTTCTTC.

This clone was seen only once. The chain uses TRBV7-9 and TRBJ2-7; perhaps TRBD2 as D (6 bases). The CDR3 runs 17 residues. The V end was cut by 0 bases, the J end by 0 bases, with 15 bases between. The germline CDR1 and CDR2 sequences are SEHNR and FQNEAQ (reference sequence). Here the CDR3 reads CASSLARRGETSYEQYF. The CDR3 DNA sequence: TGTGCCAGCAGCTTAGCCAGGAGGGGAGAGACCTCCTACGAGCAGTACTTC.

The chain is built from TRBV4-2 and TRBJ2-1, with D hard to call. CDR3 length equals 13 residues. Trimming left V 4 bases short and J 2 bases short, with 6 bases between. The germline V gene encodes CDR1 LGHNA and CDR2 YNFKEQ. The CDR3 bases are TGTGCCAGCAGCCCCTTGGCCTACAATGAGCAGTTCTTC. This gives the protein CASSPLAYNEQFF.

The genes are TRBV6-6 and TRBJ2-5, with TRBD1 matching 10 bases. The CDR3 length is 15 residues. Germline CDR1 and CDR2: MNHNY and SVGAGI (reference sequence). With V trimmed by 5 bases and J by 5 bases, 8 bases remained unmatched. The CDR3 is CASSDTGQGSETQYF. The DNA for the CDR3 is TGTGCCAGCAGTGACACGGGACAGGGGAGCGAGACCCAGTACTTC.

As to this clone: Within the sample, other DNA sequences also encode this same CDR3. This chain connects TRBV27 to TRBJ1-5; D is unclear. Germline CDR1 MNHEY, CDR2 SMNVEV (reference sequence). The CDR3 contains 13 residues. The V and J ends lost 2 bases and 5 bases respectively, with 7 bases between them. The CDR3 region has the DNA TGTGCCAGCAGTTTAGAGGGCGATCAGCCCCAGCATTTT. This encodes CASSLEGDQPQHF.